This TCR beta chain emerged from a study of blood T cell repertoires in COVID-19. Sequencing used immunoSEQ multiplex PCR; TCRdb keeps in-frame clones, though not all of them. The sample includes roughly 100,000 clones, approximately 91% of them seen just once. The CDR3 length is 16 residues. Germline CDR1 SGHDT, CDR2 YYEEEE. The V and J ends lost 2 bases and 8 bases respectively, with 17 bases between them. The sequence derives from a human donor in a cohort sampled during active COVID-19. Sequencing used peripheral blood. The chain has TRBV5-6 and TRBJ1-6; perhaps TRBD1 as D (6 bases). The chain's CDR3 is CASSFFTGTLDSPLHF. The DNA for the CDR3 is TGTGCCAGCAGCTTTTTTACAGGGACCCTTGATTCACCCCTCCACTTT.